This T cell receptor beta chain was sequenced during a study of shared clonotypes between healthy human individuals (dated by TCRdb to 2019 to 2021). Context from the whole study: Two women and a few men aged 18 to 49 years were included in the cohort. For each donor, CD4 naive and CD4 memory were each given three plates, CD8 naive was given two plates, and CD8 memory was given one plate. Blood TCR repertoires of five healthy adults were deeply sequenced to estimate repertoire size and the extent of clonotype sharing between individuals. Libraries were prepared and TCR repertoires were sequenced by different laboratories using diverse techniques, in order to increase sequencing depth and limit assay-specific biases. Each donor's leukapheresis produced roughly between about 0.85 and 10 billion PBMCs.

About this clone: Its antigen specificity is not known. No much larger clone is present one base from it, and per-base qualities are unavailable.

The donors were healthy, HIV-negative adults who had no recently reported acute infections or vaccinations. Only Caucasian adults living in Nashville, Tennessee, USA were represented among the donors. Magnetic negative selection was used to enrich CD4+ T cells, after which naive cells were positively selected on CD45RA and the negative fraction became the memory subset. Blood was obtained by leukapheresis, after which PBMCs were separated by Ficoll-Histopaque density gradient centrifugation and cryopreserved in liquid nitrogen vapor phase. Analytical flow cytometry was used to check the purity and quantity of each magnetically sorted T cell population. Each sorted fraction had its genomic DNA isolated and then quantified by UV absorbance on a Nanodrop 2000c. General study outcomes and caveats: Larger estimated clonotype richness was generally found for naive subsets than for memory subsets. Sampling was restricted to blood, and TCR repertoires in tissues likely differ from the TCR repertoires found in blood. Even with the large sequencing depth, rarefaction of the sorted-subset datasets indicated that sequencing was incomplete. Pairwise subsampling indicated that sequencing depth was expected to affect the degree of clonotype sharing among donors. The small number of donors limited the genetic and exposure-history diversity represented. Roughly 5% of naive CD4, 3.5% of naive CD8, 2.3% of memory CD4, and about 0.4% of memory CD8 clonotypes were shared across several donors. Higher generation probabilities were observed for clonotypes shared by all four sorted-subset donors than for non-shared clonotypes.

V gives up 0 bases and J gives up 6 bases, and the segment between their germline ends measures 12 bases. Measured from the cysteine to the phenylalanine, the CDR3 is 14 residues long. Just CDR3 DNA is preserved here, 42 bases in frame from base 1. The CDR1 and CDR2 encoded by the germline V gene are KGHSH and LQKENI. TCR CDR3 regions were amplified from genomic DNA by multiplex PCR using the deep immunoSEQ assay. Extracted genomic DNA from each cell subset was distributed evenly across all wells of several immunoSEQ 96-well plates, and each plate was treated as a replicate. For sorted subsets, each replicate PCR was loaded with 200 to 250 ng genomic DNA, equivalent to 30,000 to 35,000 T cell genomes. Purified libraries were quantified with a Qubit 3.0 fluorometer, sized on a Bioanalyzer 2100, and re-quantified with the KAPA Library Quantification kit. Each immunoSEQ 96-well plate was sequenced on its own single-read 150-cycle Illumina NextSeq 550 flow cell. The authors processed their data as follows. Because the immunoSEQ output included only junctional sequences and no quality scores, the filtering could not be the same as the filtering used for full-length reads. To assign V/J genes and CDR3, sequences were annotated using PyIR, a Python wrapper for IgBLAST v1.9, with IMGT germline references. Reads were filtered out if the reads had weak V/J assignments (E-value above 1e-6), no CDR3, stop codons, out-of-frame junctions, or ambiguous translated residues. V3J clonotypes were defined as sequences sharing the same inferred V gene, J gene, and CDR3 amino acid sequence. The percentage overlap between two repertoires was calculated by dividing the number of shared unique clonotypes by the size of the smaller repertoire. Richness of each repertoire was evaluated using RTK rarefaction, the Chao1 estimator, and Recon v2.1 estimates of unobserved clonotypes. Generation probabilities for all TCRbeta clonotypes obtained by the gDNA method from a few donors were computed using OLGA. The table was pulled from immuneACCESS by TCRdb, which kept in-frame rearrangements only. Such tables lose some clones; where checked, under half of the loss comes from unresolved V genes, and the rest has no known cause. V, J and clone size are taken as reported in that table, and D and trimming were inferred from the DNA itself. The table for this sample lists around 180,000 clones; approximately 92% of them were counted only once. The ten top clones hold more than 0.065% of the sample.

The TCR comes from a woman in her twenties or thirties in good health. This chain is built from TRBV18 and TRBJ2-7; the D gene lacks a confident call. Specimen: naive CD4+ T cells sorted from blood. The meaning of the sample's cell subset or site label: CD45RA+ positively selected. DNA sequence: TGTGCCAGCTCACCACCGATGCTCGTACGCGAGCAGTACTTC. This gives the protein CASSPPMLVREQYF. With all but the CDR3 taken from the reference TRBV18 and TRBJ2-7 genes, the full variable domain is: NAGVMQNPRHLVRRRGQEARLRCSPMKGHSHVYWYRQLPEEGLKFMVYLQKENIIDESGMPKERFSAEFPKEGPSILRIQQVVRGDSAAYFCASSPPMLVREQYFGPGTRLTVT.